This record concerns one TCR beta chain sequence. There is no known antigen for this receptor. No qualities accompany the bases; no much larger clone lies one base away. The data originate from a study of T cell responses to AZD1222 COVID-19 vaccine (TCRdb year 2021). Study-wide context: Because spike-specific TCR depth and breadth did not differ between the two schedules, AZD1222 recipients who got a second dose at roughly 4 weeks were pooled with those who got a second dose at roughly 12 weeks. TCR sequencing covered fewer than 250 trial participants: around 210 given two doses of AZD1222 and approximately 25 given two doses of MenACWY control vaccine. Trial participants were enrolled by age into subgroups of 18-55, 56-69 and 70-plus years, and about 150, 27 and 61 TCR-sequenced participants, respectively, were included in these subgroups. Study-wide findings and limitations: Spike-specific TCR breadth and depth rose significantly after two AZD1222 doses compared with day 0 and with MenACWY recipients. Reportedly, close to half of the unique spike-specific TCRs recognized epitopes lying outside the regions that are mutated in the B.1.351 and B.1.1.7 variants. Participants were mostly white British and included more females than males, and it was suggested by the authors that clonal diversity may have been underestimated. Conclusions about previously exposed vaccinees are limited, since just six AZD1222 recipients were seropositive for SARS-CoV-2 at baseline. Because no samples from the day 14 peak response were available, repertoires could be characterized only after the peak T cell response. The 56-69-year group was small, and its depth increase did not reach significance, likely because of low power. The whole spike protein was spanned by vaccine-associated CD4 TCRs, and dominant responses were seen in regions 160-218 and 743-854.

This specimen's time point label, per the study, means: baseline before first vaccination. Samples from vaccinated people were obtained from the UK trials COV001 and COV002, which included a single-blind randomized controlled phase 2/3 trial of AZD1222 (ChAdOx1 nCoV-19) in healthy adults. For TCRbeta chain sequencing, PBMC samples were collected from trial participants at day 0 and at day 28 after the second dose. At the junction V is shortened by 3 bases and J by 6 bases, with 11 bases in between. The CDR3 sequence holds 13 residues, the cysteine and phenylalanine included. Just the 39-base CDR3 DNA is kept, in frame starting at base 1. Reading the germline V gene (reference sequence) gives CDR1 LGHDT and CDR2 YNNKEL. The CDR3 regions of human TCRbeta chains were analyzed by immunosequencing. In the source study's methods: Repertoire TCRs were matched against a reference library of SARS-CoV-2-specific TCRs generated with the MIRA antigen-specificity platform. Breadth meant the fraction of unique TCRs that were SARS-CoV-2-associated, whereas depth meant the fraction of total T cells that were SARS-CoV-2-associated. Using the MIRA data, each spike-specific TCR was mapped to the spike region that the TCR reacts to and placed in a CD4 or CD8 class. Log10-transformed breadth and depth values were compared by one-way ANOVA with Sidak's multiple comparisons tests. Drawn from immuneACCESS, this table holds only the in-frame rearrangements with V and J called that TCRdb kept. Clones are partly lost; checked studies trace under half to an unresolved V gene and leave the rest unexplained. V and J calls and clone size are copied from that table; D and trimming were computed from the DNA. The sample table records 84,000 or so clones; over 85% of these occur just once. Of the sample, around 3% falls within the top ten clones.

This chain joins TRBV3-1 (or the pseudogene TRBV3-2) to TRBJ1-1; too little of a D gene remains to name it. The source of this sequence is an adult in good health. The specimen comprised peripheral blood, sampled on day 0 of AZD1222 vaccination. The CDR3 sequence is CASSQGSFSEAFF. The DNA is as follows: TGTGCCAGCAGCCAGGGGAGTTTTTCTGAAGCTTTCTTT.